This section outlines one T cell receptor beta chain sequence together with its context. Its specificity is not known. This sample stems from a study of response to subunit inactivated influenza vaccine. General study findings and limits: Few additional T cells are recruited per seasonal influenza vaccination, authors suggested.

Germline CDR1 and CDR2: LNHDA and SQIVND (reference sequence). The CDR3 spans 14 residues. V lost 9 bases, J lost 4 bases, and 18 bases lay in between. Each CDR3 protein gets one entry after TCRdb re-called the RT-PCR reads with MiXCR. The sample has around 710,000 distinct CDR3 sequences; about 15% are singletons. The receptor's source is a man between 45 and 60 years old who received an inactivated influenza vaccine. This sample comprised PBMCs from blood, obtained roughly 2 weeks before vaccination. The V call is TRBV19, the J call TRBJ1-2; D possibly corresponds to TRBD1 (6 bases). CDR3 nucleotide sequence: TGTGCCAGCCGAACAGGGACGATGGGCTATGGCTACACCTTC. Translated: CASRTGTMGYGYTF.